Following are 10 T cell receptor beta chains from one sample sequenced in a study of T cell responses to AZD1222 COVID-19 vaccine. The method was immunoSEQ multiplex PCR; TCRdb's version includes in-frame clones alone and lacks a portion of them. The sample has under 70,000 clones; around 92% are singletons. The source material was peripheral blood, sampled 28 days after the second AZD1222 dose. All receptors derive from an adult who received the AZD1222 COVID-19 vaccine.

V and J are TRBV7-9 and TRBJ2-5, with D possibly TRBD2 on 5 matching bases. Trimming cost V 7 bases and J 3 bases, with 12 bases left between them. The germline V gene has CDR1 SEHNR and CDR2 FQNEAQ (reference sequence). CDR3 length equals 13 residues. The CDR3 DNA follows: TGTGCCAGCATGGTGACGCGGGAAGAGACCCAGTACTTC. It specifies CASMVTREETQYF.

The J gene is TRBJ2-3, the V gene TRBV5-1; 8 bases map to TRBD1. Germline lookup yields CDR1 SGHRS and CDR2 YFSETQ. Germline trimming cut 4 bases from V and 4 bases from J; bases unmatched to any gene: 11. The CDR3 length is 16 residues. CDR3 in DNA: TGCGCCAGCAGCCCAGGGGGCGGGTCAAGGTCAGATACGCAGTATTTT. Protein product: CASSPGGGSRSDTQYF.

This rearrangement joins TRBV28 to TRBJ1-6; the D gene is possibly TRBD1 (6 bases). This CDR3 region has 15 residues. V lost 3 bases, J lost 7 bases, and 13 bases lay in between. Germline V lookup: CDR1 MDHEN, CDR2 SYDVKM. For the CDR3, the DNA is TGTGCCAGCAGTTTTTCGCAGGGGCAAAATTCACCCCTCCACTTT. Its protein is CASSFSQGQNSPLHF.

There are a few counts of this clone. This chain links TRBV6-5 with TRBJ2-7; D is perhaps TRBD1 (5 bases). Trimming stripped 11 bases from V and 3 bases from J, with 14 bases between. This CDR3 comprises 12 residues. CDR1 and CDR2 (germline): MNHEY, SVGAGI. CDR3 nucleotide sequence: TGTGCCCCCCACCGCAGGGACTACGAGCAGTACTTC. This codes for CAPHRRDYEQYF.

The rearrangement uses TRBV9 and TRBJ2-5; 11 nucleotides agree with TRBD2. V trimming: 4 bases; J trimming: 0 bases; junction bases outside the gene matches: 5. The CDR3 spans 16 residues. Germline assignment: CDR1 SGDLS and CDR2 YYNGEE. CDR3 sequence reads: CASSIQGLADQETQYF. The CDR3 nucleotides read TGTGCCAGCAGCATCCAGGGACTAGCGGACCAAGAGACCCAGTACTTC.

This clone was picked up one time. This chain joins TRBV27 and TRBJ2-3, with 10 bases matching TRBD2. In germline, CDR1 is MNHEY, CDR2 SMNVEV (reference sequence). With 5 bases clipped from V and 6 bases from J, the junction kept 17 bases outside the gene matches. The CDR3 totals 18 residues. This CDR3 is CASSKGGGLAGVRDTQYF. For the CDR3, the DNA is TGTGCCAGCAGTAAGGGCGGAGGGCTAGCGGGAGTTCGGGATACGCAGTATTTT.

The chain joins TRBV6-5 to TRBJ1-5; tentatively, D is TRBD1 (6 bases). The CDR3 spans 15 residues. Germline CDR1 is MNHEY and CDR2 is SVGAGI. Trimming removed 7 bases from V and 3 bases from J, with 16 bases in between. The DNA for the CDR3 is TGTGCCAGCACCTACCGAACAGGGAACAATCAGCCCCAGCATTTT. It encodes CASTYRTGNNQPQHF.

V is TRBV7-9 and J is TRBJ2-1, with D tentatively TRBD1 (7 bases). The V gene's germline CDR1 is SEHNR and CDR2 FQNEAQ (reference sequence). V was cut by 2 bases and J by 5 bases, with 13 bases left in between. This CDR3 region has 15 residues. The CDR3 nucleotides are TGTGCCAGCAGCTTATACCAGGGGGGAAACAATGAGCAGTTCTTC. It codes for CASSLYQGGNNEQFF.

This chain links TRBV11-3 with TRBJ2-7, with TRBD1 matching over 9 bases. The CDR3 is 16 amino acids. Unmatched junction bases numbered 9, after V lost 5 bases and J lost 1 base. Germline assignment: CDR1 SGHNT and CDR2 YENEEA. CDR3 region: CASSRSGTGYSYEQYF. The CDR3 coding sequence is TGTGCCAGCAGCAGATCCGGGACAGGGTATTCCTACGAGCAGTACTTC.

The chain is built from TRBV11-2 and TRBJ1-1; the D gene is possibly TRBD1 (5 bases). Germline loops: CDR1 SGHAT, CDR2 FQNNGV. Between the trimmed V and J ends, which lost 7 bases and 6 bases, there was a span of 21 bases. The CDR3 runs 15 residues. As DNA, the CDR3 is TGTGCCAGCACCCCCAGCGCAGGGAGAATCGCTGAAGCTTTCTTT. Protein: CASTPSAGRIAEAFF.